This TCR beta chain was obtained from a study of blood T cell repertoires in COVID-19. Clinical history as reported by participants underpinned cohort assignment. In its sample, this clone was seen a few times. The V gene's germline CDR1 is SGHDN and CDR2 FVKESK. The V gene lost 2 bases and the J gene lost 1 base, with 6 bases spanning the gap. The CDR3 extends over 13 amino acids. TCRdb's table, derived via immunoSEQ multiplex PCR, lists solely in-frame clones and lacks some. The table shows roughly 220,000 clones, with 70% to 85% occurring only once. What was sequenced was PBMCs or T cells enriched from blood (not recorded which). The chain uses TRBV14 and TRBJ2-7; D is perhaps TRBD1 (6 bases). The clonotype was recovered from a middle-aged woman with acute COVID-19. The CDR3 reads CASSQRGSYEQYF. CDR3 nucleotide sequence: TGTGCCAGCAGCCAAAGGGGGTCCTACGAGCAGTACTTC.